This T cell receptor (beta chain) was sequenced for a study of tumor-infiltrating lymphocytes in localized non-small cell lung cancer. Within the sample, this clone is medium-sized (0.01 to 0.1%). The CDR3 is 15 amino acids. V gave up 3 bases and J gave up 0 bases; unmatched junction bases: 3. Germline V gene lookup returns CDR1 LNHDA and CDR2 SQIVND (reference sequence). TCRdb's copy holds only in-frame clones and misses some; the assay was immunoSEQ multiplex PCR. The table shows over 3,000 clones, with less than 75% occurring only once. The V call is TRBV19, the J call TRBJ2-7, with 9 bases lining up with TRBD1. This clonotype was obtained from a human donor with non-small cell lung cancer. The sequencing sample was made of uninvolved lung tissue not adjacent to the tumor. The CDR3 here is CASSIRQGGSYEQYF. The CDR3 coding sequence is TGTGCCAGTAGTATCCGACAGGGGGGCTCCTACGAGCAGTACTTC.